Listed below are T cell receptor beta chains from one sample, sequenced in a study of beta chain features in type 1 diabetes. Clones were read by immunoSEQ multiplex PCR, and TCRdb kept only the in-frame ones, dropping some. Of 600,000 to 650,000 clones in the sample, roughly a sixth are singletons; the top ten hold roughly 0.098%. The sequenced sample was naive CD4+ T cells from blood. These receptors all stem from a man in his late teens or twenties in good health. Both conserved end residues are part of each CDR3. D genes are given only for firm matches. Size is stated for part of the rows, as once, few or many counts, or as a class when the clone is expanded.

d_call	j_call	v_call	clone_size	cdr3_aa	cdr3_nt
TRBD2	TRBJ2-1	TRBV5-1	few	CASSLLTTSGPYNEQFF	TGCGCCAGCAGCCTACTTACGACTAGCGGCCCCTACAATGAGCAGTTCTTC
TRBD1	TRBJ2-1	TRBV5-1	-	CASSLDSGQVRNEQFF	TGCGCCAGCAGCTTGGATTCGGGACAGGTCCGCAATGAGCAGTTCTTC
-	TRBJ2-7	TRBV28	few	CASRKARSYEQYF	TGTGCCAGCAGGAAGGCACGGTCCTACGAGCAGTACTTC
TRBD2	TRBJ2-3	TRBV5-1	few	CASSFLAGTDTQYF	TGCGCCAGCAGCTTTCTAGCGGGCACAGATACGCAGTATTTT
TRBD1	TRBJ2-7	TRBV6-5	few	CASSYSSGQKDEQYF	TGTGCCAGCAGTTACTCATCGGGACAGAAGGACGAGCAGTACTTC
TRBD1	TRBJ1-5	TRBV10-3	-	CAISSGTGAQPQHF	TGTGCCATCAGCTCCGGGACAGGGGCTCAGCCCCAGCATTTT
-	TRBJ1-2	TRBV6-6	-	CASSYGQDNRHYGYTF	TGTGCCAGCAGTTATGGTCAGGATAACCGTCACTATGGCTACACCTTC
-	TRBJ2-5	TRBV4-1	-	CASSQDRPLLEETQYF	TGCGCCAGCAGCCAAGATCGTCCACTTCTGGAGGAGACCCAGTACTTC
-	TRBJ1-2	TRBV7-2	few	CASSFTGSYGYTF	TGTGCCAGCAGCTTTACAGGGAGCTATGGCTACACCTTC
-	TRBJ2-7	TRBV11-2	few	CASSRIVGGEQYF	TGTGCCAGCAGTCGCATCGTCGGGGGCGAGCAGTACTTC
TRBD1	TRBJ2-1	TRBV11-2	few	CASSHRQGARNEQFF	TGTGCCAGCAGCCACAGACAGGGGGCTAGGAATGAGCAGTTCTTC
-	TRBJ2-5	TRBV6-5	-	CASSYHRDQETQYF	TGTGCCAGCAGTTATCACAGGGACCAAGAGACCCAGTACTTC
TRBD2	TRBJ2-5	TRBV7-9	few	CASSIWAASGQETQYF	TGTGCCAGCAGCATCTGGGCGGCTAGCGGTCAAGAGACCCAGTACTTC
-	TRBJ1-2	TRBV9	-	CASSVDSNYGYTF	TGTGCCAGCAGCGTAGATTCTAACTATGGCTACACCTTC
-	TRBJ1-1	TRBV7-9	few	CASSLAGERVAFF	TGTGCCAGCAGCTTAGCTGGGGAACGAGTAGCTTTCTTT
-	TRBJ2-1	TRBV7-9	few	CASSLVVGDYNEQFF	TGTGCCAGCAGCTTAGTCGTGGGGGACTACAATGAGCAGTTCTTC
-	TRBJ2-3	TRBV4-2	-	CASSPTDGSTDTQYF	TGTGCCAGCAGCCCTACAGACGGAAGCACAGATACGCAGTATTTT
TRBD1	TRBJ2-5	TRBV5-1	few	CASTFLPLGQGVETQYF	TGCGCCAGCACTTTCCTTCCGCTGGGACAGGGGGTAGAGACCCAGTACTTC
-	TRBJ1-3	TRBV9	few	CASSVARGRSGNTIYF	TGTGCCAGCAGCGTAGCTAGAGGACGCTCTGGAAACACCATATATTTT
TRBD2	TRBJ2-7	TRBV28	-	CASLPGTSGLRFEQYF	TGTGCCAGCCTTCCCGGGACTAGCGGACTACGATTCGAGCAGTACTTC